This T cell receptor (beta chain) stems from a study of OX40 agonist ivuxolimab in advanced cancers. Whole-study context: There were three patients with partial responses, one having hepatocellular carcinoma and two cutaneous melanoma. Study-level results: At 0.1 to 3.0 mg/kg and by week 6, CD4+ and CD8+ T cells in the blood had expanded clonally.

Comments on this clone: No antigen is known for it.

TCRdb keeps only in-frame clones here, not all; method: immunoSEQ multiplex PCR. This table holds roughly 84,000 clones, over 70% found once. J was trimmed by 7 bases and V by 6 bases; bases with no gene match: 8. The length of the CDR3 is 14 residues. CDR1 is SGHNT and CDR2 is YENEEA in the germline V gene. Sample: CD4+ or CD8+ T cells sorted from blood, taken in a trial of the OX40 agonist ivuxolimab. The chain recombines TRBV11-3 with TRBJ2-7, with 11 bases lining up with TRBD1. The clonotype was recovered from an adult with an advanced solid tumor such as melanoma, head and neck, liver or kidney cancer. CDR3 bases: TGTGCCAGCAGAAGGACCGGGACAGGGGGGGAGCAGTACTTC. The encoded protein is CASRRTGTGGEQYF.